Listed below are T cell receptor beta chains from one sample, sequenced in a study of cytomegalovirus exposure and HLA in healthy donors. Repertoires were generated with immunoSEQ multiplex PCR, while TCRdb's copy carries only in-frame clones and drops some. The sample contains some 350,000 clones, 87% of which appear only once. Material: PBMCs. The source is a woman in her twenties or thirties in good health and CMV-seropositive. Each CDR3 is given with its conserved first and last residue. D genes are given only for firm matches. Some rows mark clone size as missing; the rest say once, few, many or name a class of expanded clone.

V gene	J gene	clone size	D gene	CDR3 DNA	CDR3 protein
TRBV4-3	TRBJ2-7	once	NA	TGCGCCAGCAGCCAAGTTCTGGACTCGACTCGGCAGTACTTC	CASSQVLDSTRQYF
TRBV28	TRBJ1-2	few	NA	TGTGCCAGCAGTTTTCCCCTAGTCTTGGGGTATGGCTACACCTTC	CASSFPLVLGYGYTF
TRBV29-1	TRBJ2-5	NA	TRBD1	TGCAGCGCCCGGACAGGGGGCTGGAAAGAGACCCAGTACTTC	CSARTGGWKETQYF
TRBV18	TRBJ2-5	few	NA	TGTGCCAGCTCACCAATCGGAGAGACCCAGTACTTC	CASSPIGETQYF
TRBV27	TRBJ2-1	NA	TRBD2	TGTGCCAGCAGTTTGGGACTAGCGGGGGCCTCCTACAATGAGCAGTTCTTC	CASSLGLAGASYNEQFF
TRBV4-2	TRBJ2-1	NA	NA	TGTGCCAGCAGCCAATATACCAGGGGTGAGCAGTTCTTC	CASSQYTRGEQFF
TRBV6-1	TRBJ1-1	NA	NA	TGTGCCAGCAGTACTAAAGTGAACACTGAAGCTTTCTTT	CASSTKVNTEAFF
TRBV29-1	TRBJ1-2	NA	NA	TGCAGCGTTGATGAGCTATCGGGCTATGGCTACACCTTC	CSVDELSGYGYTF
TRBV5-5	TRBJ1-3	few	NA	TGTGCCAGCAGCTTGCTCCCAACCTCTGGAAACACCATATATTTT	CASSLLPTSGNTIYF
TRBV11-2	TRBJ1-6	once	NA	TGTGCCAGCAGCTTGGGGGGTTATAATTCACCCCTCCACTTT	CASSLGGYNSPLHF
TRBV18	TRBJ1-1	NA	NA	TGTGCCAGCTCCCCCATGGCCAAGAACACTGAAGCTTTCTTT	CASSPMAKNTEAFF
TRBV4-2	TRBJ1-4	NA	NA	TGTGCCAGCAGCCAAGCAAACAGCTATAATGAAAAACTGTTTTTT	CASSQANSYNEKLFF
TRBV15	TRBJ1-2	NA	NA	TGTGCCACCCAAGAACCCGATAGTAGGCGCACCTTC	CATQEPDSRRTF
TRBV7-9	TRBJ1-2	few	NA	TGTGCCAGCAGCTTAGGACTGGACAGTCGCCTAGCCTATGGCTACACCTTC	CASSLGLDSRLAYGYTF
TRBV15	TRBJ1-1	NA	NA	TGTGCCACCAGCAGAAGTAAAGGGGAGGGGGACACTGAAGCTTTCTTT	CATSRSKGEGDTEAFF
TRBV29-1	TRBJ2-5	once	TRBD1	TGCAGCGTTGCCTGGGGGACAGGGGGGGAGACCCAGTACTTC	CSVAWGTGGETQYF
TRBV19	TRBJ1-2	once	NA	TGTGCCAGTAGTATTGTGGCAGGGGACAACTATGGCTACACCTTC	CASSIVAGDNYGYTF
TRBV15	TRBJ2-7	NA	NA	TGTGCCACCAGCAGAGATCCAGTATACGAGCAGTACTTC	CATSRDPVYEQYF
TRBV27	TRBJ2-7	NA	NA	TGTGCCAGCAGTTTGTTCAGAAACTCCTACGAGCAGTACTTC	CASSLFRNSYEQYF
TRBV6-5	TRBJ2-3	NA	NA	TGTGCCAGCAGTCCTGGACAAGGGCGCGATACGCAGTATTTT	CASSPGQGRDTQYF
TRBV27	TRBJ2-1	NA	TRBD2	TGTGCCAGCAGTGGACTAGAGTACAATGAGCAGTTCTTC	CASSGLEYNEQFF
TRBV28	TRBJ1-1	few	TRBD1	TGTGCCAGCAGTGGACAGGGGAAAGCTTTCTTT	CASSGQGKAFF
TRBV28	TRBJ2-7	NA	NA	TGTGCCAGCACACAGGGTCTATACGAGCAGTACTTC	CASTQGLYEQYF
TRBV15	TRBJ2-2	NA	NA	TGTGCCACCAGCAGAGGGGACACCGGGGAGCTGTTTTTT	CATSRGDTGELFF
TRBV5-1	TRBJ2-2	NA	NA	TGCGCCAGCAGCACGGGCCTGGCCAACACCGGGGAGCTGTTTTTT	CASSTGLANTGELFF
TRBV5-1	TRBJ2-2	NA	NA	TGCGCCAGCAGTAAAAAGTCAGACCCCACCGGGGAGCTGTTTTTT	CASSKKSDPTGELFF
TRBV2	TRBJ2-7	NA	TRBD1	TGTGCCAGCAGTGAAGGGACAGGGACCTACGAGCAGTACTTC	CASSEGTGTYEQYF
TRBV5-1	TRBJ2-7	NA	TRBD1	TGCGCCAGCAGCCTGACAGGGGCCTACGAGCAGTACTTC	CASSLTGAYEQYF
TRBV7-9	TRBJ2-7	NA	TRBD1	TGTGCCAGCAGCCCGGGACAGGGGGGCTACGAGCAGTACTTC	CASSPGQGGYEQYF
TRBV4-1	TRBJ1-5	NA	NA	TGCGCCAGCAGCCAAGATCAGCCCCAGCATTTT	CASSQDQPQHF
TRBV18	TRBJ2-5	NA	NA	TGTGCCAGCTCACCAGGGCTCCAAGAGACCCAGTACTTC	CASSPGLQETQYF
TRBV6-5	TRBJ1-3	NA	TRBD1	TGTGCCAGCAGCCTGGACAGGGGGAGTGGAAACACCATATATTTT	CASSLDRGSGNTIYF
TRBV7-3	TRBJ2-1	NA	TRBD1	TGTGCCAGCAGCGAGGACAGGGTGGGAAATGAGCAGTTCTTC	CASSEDRVGNEQFF
TRBV30	TRBJ2-7	NA	NA	TGTGCCTGGAGCCTAATAGGGGACGAGCAGTACTTC	CAWSLIGDEQYF
TRBV6-1	TRBJ2-1	NA	TRBD1	TGTGCCAGCGAGGACAGGGCCCCCGAGCAGTTCTTC	CASEDRAPEQFF
TRBV6-1	TRBJ2-3	NA	NA	TGTGCCAGCAGCCTTAGGGGGAGCACAGATACGCAGTATTTT	CASSLRGSTDTQYF
TRBV18	TRBJ2-4	NA	NA	TGTGCCAGCTCGGGAGATTTAGCCAAAAACATTCAGTACTTC	CASSGDLAKNIQYF
TRBV2	TRBJ1-1	once	TRBD1	TGTGCCAGCAGGACAGGGGGGACTGAAGCTTTCTTT	CASRTGGTEAFF
TRBV7-3	TRBJ2-1	NA	NA	TGTGCCAGCAGCTCATCAAATTCAGGGGCGGCGCAGTTCTTC	CASSSSNSGAAQFF
TRBV28	TRBJ2-7	NA	NA	TGTGCCAGCAGTCTCCTTCAGGAGGACGAGCAGTACTTC	CASSLLQEDEQYF
TRBV5-6	TRBJ2-7	NA	NA	TGTGCCAGCAGCTTGGCCCCCTCTCCAGAACACGAGCAGTACTTC	CASSLAPSPEHEQYF
TRBV4-3	TRBJ1-1	NA	NA	TGCGCCAGCAGCCAAGATCGGGGGAGTTACACTGAAGCTTTCTTT	CASSQDRGSYTEAFF
TRBV28	TRBJ2-7	NA	NA	TGTGCCAGCAGTTCCTCAGGGGAGGTCGAGCAGTACTTC	CASSSSGEVEQYF
TRBV25-1	TRBJ2-1	NA	NA	TGTGCCAGCCTAGGACACTACAATGAGCAGTTCTTC	CASLGHYNEQFF
TRBV7-8	TRBJ1-1	NA	NA	TGTGCCAGCAGCCGCCGACAGATGAACACTGAAGCTTTCTTT	CASSRRQMNTEAFF
TRBV27	TRBJ2-6	NA	TRBD2	TGTGCCAGCGGGGGATACGGGACTAGCGGGTTTTTCTCTGGGGCCAACGTCCTGACTTTC	CASGGYGTSGFFSGANVLTF
TRBV7-7	TRBJ2-1	NA	NA	TGTGCCAGCAGCCCCCTCAGAAGTCCCAATGAGCAGTTCTTC	CASSPLRSPNEQFF
TRBV7-9	TRBJ2-7	NA	TRBD2	TGTGCCAGCAGCTTAGTTTCTCGCGGGAGGTCCTACGAGCAGTACTTC	CASSLVSRGRSYEQYF
TRBV6-5	TRBJ1-4	NA	NA	TGTGCCAGCAGTTACTCTCACAGGGTTGAAAAACTGTTTTTT	CASSYSHRVEKLFF
TRBV7-8	TRBJ2-3	once	NA	TGTGCCAGCAGCTCCTTGACAGATACGCAGTATTTT	CASSSLTDTQYF
TRBV10-3	TRBJ1-1	few	NA	TGTGCCATCAGTGAGTCGGGGGGCGCATTGAACACTGAAGCTTTCTTT	CAISESGGALNTEAFF
TRBV7-8	TRBJ1-1	NA	NA	TGTGCCAGCAGCTTAGTTACGGGGACTGAAGCTTTCTTT	CASSLVTGTEAFF
TRBV29-1	TRBJ2-1	NA	TRBD1	TGCAGCGTCCCCGGGACAGACGGAGAGCAGTTCTTC	CSVPGTDGEQFF